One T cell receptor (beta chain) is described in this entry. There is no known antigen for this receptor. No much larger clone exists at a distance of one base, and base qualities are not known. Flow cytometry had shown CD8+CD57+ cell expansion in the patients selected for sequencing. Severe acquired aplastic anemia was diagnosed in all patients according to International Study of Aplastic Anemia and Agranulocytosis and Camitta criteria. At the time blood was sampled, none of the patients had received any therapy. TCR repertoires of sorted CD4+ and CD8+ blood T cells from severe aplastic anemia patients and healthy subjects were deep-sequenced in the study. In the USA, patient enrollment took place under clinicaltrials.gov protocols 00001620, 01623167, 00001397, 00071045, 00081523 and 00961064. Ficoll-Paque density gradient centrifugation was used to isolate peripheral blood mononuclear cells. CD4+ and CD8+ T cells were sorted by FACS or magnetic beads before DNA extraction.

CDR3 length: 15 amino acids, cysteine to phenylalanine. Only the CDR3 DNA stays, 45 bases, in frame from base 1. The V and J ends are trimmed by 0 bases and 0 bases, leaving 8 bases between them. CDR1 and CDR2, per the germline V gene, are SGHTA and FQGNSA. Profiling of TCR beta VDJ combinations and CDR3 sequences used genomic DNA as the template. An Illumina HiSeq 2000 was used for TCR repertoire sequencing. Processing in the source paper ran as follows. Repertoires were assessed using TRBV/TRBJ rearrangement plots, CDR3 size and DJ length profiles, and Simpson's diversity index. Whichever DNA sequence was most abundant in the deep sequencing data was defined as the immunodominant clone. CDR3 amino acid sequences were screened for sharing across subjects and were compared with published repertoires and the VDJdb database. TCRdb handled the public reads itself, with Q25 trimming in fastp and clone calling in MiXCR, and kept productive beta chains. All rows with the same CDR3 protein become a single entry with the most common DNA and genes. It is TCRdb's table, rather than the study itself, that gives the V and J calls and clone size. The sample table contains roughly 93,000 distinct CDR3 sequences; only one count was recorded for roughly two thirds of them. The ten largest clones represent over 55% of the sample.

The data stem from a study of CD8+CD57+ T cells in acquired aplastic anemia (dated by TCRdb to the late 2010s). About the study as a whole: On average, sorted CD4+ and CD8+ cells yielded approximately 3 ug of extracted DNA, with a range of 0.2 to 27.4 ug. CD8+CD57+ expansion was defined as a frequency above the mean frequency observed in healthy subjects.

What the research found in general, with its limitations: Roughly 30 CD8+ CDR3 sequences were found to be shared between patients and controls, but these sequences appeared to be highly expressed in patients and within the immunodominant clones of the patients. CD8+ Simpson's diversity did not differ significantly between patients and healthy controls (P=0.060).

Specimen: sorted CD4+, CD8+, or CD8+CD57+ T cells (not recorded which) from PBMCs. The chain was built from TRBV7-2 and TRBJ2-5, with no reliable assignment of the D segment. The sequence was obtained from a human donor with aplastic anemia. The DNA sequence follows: TGTGCCAGCAGCTTAGCGCGTGGTTACCAAGAGACCCAGTACTTC. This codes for CASSLARGYQETQYF.